This TCR beta chain was sequenced during a study of blood T cells in healthy people across ages. The use of a sample-barcoded 5' primer and a J-beta primer mix characterized a second PCR of 7 to 11 cycles. One entry per CDR3 protein results from TCRdb running MiXCR on the 5' RACE reads. The sample yields about 760,000 distinct CDR3 sequences, approximately 60% seen once. V was trimmed by 3 bases and J by 0 bases, leaving 11 bases between them. Germline V gene data show CDR1 as LNHNV and CDR2 as YYDKDF (reference sequence). The CDR3 is 16 amino acids. This chain uses TRBV15 with TRBJ2-2; D remains ambiguous. This receptor was taken from a man between 40 and 49 years old in good health. Sequences were obtained from blood. The chain's CDR3 is CATSRRPSPNTGELFF. CDR3 DNA sequence: TGTGCCACCAGCAGGAGGCCGAGCCCGAACACCGGGGAGCTGTTTTTT.